This T cell receptor beta chain comes out of a study of shared clonotypes between healthy human individuals (dated by TCRdb to about 2020). General notes on the study: The cohort included a few men and two women between 18 and 49 years of age. Per donor, three plates each were used for CD4 naive and CD4 memory, two for CD8 naive, and one for CD8 memory. Blood TCR repertoires of five healthy adults were deeply sequenced to estimate repertoire size and the extent of clonotype sharing between individuals. Libraries were prepared and TCR repertoires were sequenced by different laboratories using diverse techniques, in order to increase sequencing depth and limit assay-specific biases. Each donor's leukapheresis produced roughly between roughly 0.9 and 8.9 billion PBMCs.

From the cysteine up to the phenylalanine, the CDR3 has a length of 14 residues. Only the CDR3 portion is preserved as DNA: 42 bases, with reading frame beginning at the first base. CDR1 and CDR2 (SGHAT, FQNNGV) derive from the germline V gene. V is cut back by 2 bases and J by 4 bases, with 2 bases in the junction unmatched. The donors were healthy, HIV-negative adults who had no recently reported acute infections or vaccinations. Every donor was a Caucasian adult living in Nashville, Tennessee, USA. CD8 memory samples were composed of magnetically selected CD45RO+ cells combined with CCR7-negative CD45RA+ effector memory (TemRA) cells. After blood collection by leukapheresis, PBMCs were isolated using Ficoll-Histopaque density gradient centrifugation and then cryopreserved in the vapor phase of liquid nitrogen. Purity and quantity of every magnetically sorted T cell population were checked by analytical flow cytometry. Each sorted fraction had its genomic DNA isolated and then quantified by UV absorbance on a Nanodrop 2000c.

With respect to this clone: There is no known antigen for this receptor. Base qualities are not recorded, but no much larger clone differs from it by a single base.

TCR CDR3 regions were amplified from genomic DNA by multiplex PCR using the deep immunoSEQ assay. Extracted genomic DNA from each cell subset was distributed evenly across all wells of several immunoSEQ 96-well plates, and each plate was treated as a replicate. For sorted subsets, approximately 200 ng of genomic DNA, equivalent to about 30,000 T cell genomes, went into each replicate PCR. Purified libraries were quantified with a Qubit 3.0 fluorometer, sized on a Bioanalyzer 2100, and re-quantified with the KAPA Library Quantification kit. Every immunoSEQ 96-well plate was sequenced on a separate single-read 150-cycle Illumina NextSeq 550 flow cell. On the study's bioinformatics: Because the immunoSEQ output included only junctional sequences and no quality scores, the filtering could not be the same as the filtering used for full-length reads. To assign V/J genes and CDR3, sequences were annotated using PyIR, a Python wrapper for IgBLAST v1.9, with IMGT germline references. Any read was removed if the V/J assignment was weak (E-value above 1e-6), the CDR3 was missing, or the read contained stop codons, out-of-frame junctions, or ambiguous translated residues. A V3J clonotype was defined by an identical inferred V gene, J gene, and CDR3 amino acid sequence. The percentage overlap between two repertoires was calculated by dividing the number of shared unique clonotypes by the size of the smaller repertoire. Repertoire richness was assessed with RTK rarefaction, the Chao1 estimator, and Recon v2.1 estimates of unobserved clonotypes. OLGA was used to compute generation probabilities for all TCRbeta clonotypes that the gDNA method yielded from a few donors. The source is immuneACCESS, and TCRdb retained only in-frame sequences with V and J called. Part of the clones is not carried over; for the studies checked, unresolved V genes explain less than half of this, and the remainder is unexplained. D and trimming were read from the DNA, whereas the V and J calls and clone size are those reported in that table. Within this sample are about 380,000 clones, with approximately 97% of them counted one time only. Together, the top ten hold 0.32% of the sample.

The full study reports these points: Compared with non-shared clonotypes, the clonotypes found in all four sorted-subset donors had higher generation probabilities. Sharing across a few donors was observed for about 5% of naive CD4, around 3.5% of naive CD8, 2.3% of memory CD4, and around 0.44% of memory CD8 clonotypes. Sampling was restricted to blood, and TCR repertoires in tissue are likely to differ from TCR repertoires in blood. Naive subsets generally had larger estimated clonotype richness than memory subsets did. Pairwise subsampling indicated that sequencing depth was expected to affect the degree of clonotype sharing among donors. Rarefaction of sorted-subset datasets indicated incomplete sequencing despite the large sequencing depth. The small number of donors limited the genetic and exposure-history diversity represented.

The chain uses TRBV11-2 and TRBJ2-7; 10 nucleotides in the junction match TRBD2. The sequenced material came from memory CD8+ T cells sorted from blood. The cell subset or site label for this specimen denotes: CD45RO+ cells pooled with CCR7-negative TemRA cells. This clonotype was obtained from a man younger than 45 in good health. The CDR3 region reads CASSLRSGRYEQYF. The DNA sequence is TGTGCCAGCAGCTTACGTAGCGGGAGGTACGAGCAGTACTTC. With the portions outside the CDR3 filled from the reference TRBV11-2 and TRBJ2-7 genes, the complete variable region becomes EAGVAQSPRYKIIEKRQSVAFWCNPISGHATLYWYQQILGQGPKLLIQFQNNGVVDDSQLPKDRFSAERLKGVDSTLKIQPAKLEDSAVYLCASSLRSGRYEQYFGPGTRLTVT.